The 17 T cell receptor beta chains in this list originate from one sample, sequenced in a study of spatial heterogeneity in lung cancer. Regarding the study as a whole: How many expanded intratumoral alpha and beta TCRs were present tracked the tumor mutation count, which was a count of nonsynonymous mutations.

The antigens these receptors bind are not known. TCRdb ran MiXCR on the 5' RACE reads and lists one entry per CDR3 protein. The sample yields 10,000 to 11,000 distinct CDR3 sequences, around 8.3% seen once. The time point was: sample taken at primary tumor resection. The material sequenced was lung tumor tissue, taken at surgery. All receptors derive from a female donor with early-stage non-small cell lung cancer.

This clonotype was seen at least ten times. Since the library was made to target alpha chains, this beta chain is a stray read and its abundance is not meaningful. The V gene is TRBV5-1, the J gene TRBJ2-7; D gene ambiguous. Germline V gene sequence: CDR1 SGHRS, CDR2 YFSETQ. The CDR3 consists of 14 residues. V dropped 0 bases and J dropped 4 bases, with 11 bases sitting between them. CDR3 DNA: TGCGCCAGCAGCTTGGCCGGTTGGAGATACGAGCAGTACTTC. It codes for CASSLAGWRYEQYF.

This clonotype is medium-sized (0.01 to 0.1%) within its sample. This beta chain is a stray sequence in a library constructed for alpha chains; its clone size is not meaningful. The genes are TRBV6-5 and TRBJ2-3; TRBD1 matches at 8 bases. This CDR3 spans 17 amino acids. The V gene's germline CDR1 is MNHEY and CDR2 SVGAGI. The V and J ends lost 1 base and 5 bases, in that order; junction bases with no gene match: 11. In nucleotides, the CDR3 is TGTGCCAGCAGTTACTTAACAGGGGGGACCGTTGGAGATACGCAGTATTTT. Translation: CASSYLTGGTVGDTQYF.

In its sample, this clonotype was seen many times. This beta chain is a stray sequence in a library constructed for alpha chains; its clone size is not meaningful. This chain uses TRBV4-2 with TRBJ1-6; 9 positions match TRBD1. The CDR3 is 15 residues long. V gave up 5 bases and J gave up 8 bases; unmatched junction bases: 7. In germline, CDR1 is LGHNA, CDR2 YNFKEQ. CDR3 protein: CASSSGTGKDSPLHF. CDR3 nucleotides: TGTGCCAGCAGCTCAGGGACAGGGAAGGATTCACCCCTCCACTTT.

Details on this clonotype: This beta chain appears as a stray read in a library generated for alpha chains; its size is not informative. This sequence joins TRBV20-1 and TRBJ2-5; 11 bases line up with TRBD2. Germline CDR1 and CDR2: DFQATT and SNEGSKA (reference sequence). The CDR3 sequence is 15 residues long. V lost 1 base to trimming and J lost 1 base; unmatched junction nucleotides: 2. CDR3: CSARGLAGIQETQYF. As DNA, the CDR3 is TGCAGTGCTAGAGGACTAGCGGGGATCCAAGAGACCCAGTACTTC.

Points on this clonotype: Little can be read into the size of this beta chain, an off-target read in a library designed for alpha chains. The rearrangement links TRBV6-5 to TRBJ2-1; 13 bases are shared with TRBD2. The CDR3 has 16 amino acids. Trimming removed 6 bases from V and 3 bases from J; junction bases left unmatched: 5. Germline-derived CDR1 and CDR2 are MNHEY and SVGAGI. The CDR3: CASRYRTSGGYNEQFF. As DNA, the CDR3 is TGTGCCAGCAGATACAGGACTAGCGGGGGCTACAATGAGCAGTTCTTC.

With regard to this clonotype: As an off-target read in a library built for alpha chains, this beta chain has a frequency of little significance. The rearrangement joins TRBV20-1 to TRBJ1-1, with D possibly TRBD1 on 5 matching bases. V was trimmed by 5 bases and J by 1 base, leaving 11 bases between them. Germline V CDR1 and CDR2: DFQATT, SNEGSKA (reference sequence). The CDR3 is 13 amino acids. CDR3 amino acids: CSAWGEANTEAFF. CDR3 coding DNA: TGCAGTGCTTGGGGGGAGGCGAACACTGAAGCTTTCTTT.

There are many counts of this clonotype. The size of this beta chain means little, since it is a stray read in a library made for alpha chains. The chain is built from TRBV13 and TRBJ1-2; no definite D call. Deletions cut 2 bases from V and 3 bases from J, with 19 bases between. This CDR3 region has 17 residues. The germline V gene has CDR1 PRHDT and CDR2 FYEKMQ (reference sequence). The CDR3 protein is CASSLYRPVGIYYGYTF. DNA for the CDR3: TGTGCCAGCAGCTTATATCGGCCAGTGGGCATTTACTATGGCTACACCTTC.

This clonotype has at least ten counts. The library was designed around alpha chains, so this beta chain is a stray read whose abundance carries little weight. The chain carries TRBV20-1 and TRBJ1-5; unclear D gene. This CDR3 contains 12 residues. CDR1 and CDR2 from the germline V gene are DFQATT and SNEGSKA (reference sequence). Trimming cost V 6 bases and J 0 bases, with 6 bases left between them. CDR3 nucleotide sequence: TGCAGTGCCAGGTATAGCAATCAGCCCCAGCATTTT. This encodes CSARYSNQPQHF.

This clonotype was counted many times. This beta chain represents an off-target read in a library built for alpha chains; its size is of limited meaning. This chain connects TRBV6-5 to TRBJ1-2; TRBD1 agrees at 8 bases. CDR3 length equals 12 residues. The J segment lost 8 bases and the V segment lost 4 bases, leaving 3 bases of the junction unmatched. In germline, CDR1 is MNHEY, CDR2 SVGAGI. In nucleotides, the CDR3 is TGTGCCAGCAGTTTTGACAGGGGAGGCTACACCTTC. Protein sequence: CASSFDRGGYTF.

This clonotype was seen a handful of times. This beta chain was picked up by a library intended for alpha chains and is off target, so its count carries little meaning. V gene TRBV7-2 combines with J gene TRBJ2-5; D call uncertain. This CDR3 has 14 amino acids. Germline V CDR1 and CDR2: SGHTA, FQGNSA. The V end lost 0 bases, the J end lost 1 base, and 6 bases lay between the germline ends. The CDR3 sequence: CASSLALLQETQYF. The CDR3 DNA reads TGTGCCAGCAGCTTAGCGTTGCTCCAAGAGACCCAGTACTTC.

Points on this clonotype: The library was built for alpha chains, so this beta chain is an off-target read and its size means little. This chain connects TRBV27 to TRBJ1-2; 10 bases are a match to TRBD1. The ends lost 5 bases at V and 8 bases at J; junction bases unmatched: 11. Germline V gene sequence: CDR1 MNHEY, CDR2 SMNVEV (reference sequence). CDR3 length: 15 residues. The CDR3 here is CASSPPGQGSAGYTF. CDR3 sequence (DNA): TGTGCCAGCAGTCCACCGGGACAGGGGTCAGCGGGCTACACCTTC.

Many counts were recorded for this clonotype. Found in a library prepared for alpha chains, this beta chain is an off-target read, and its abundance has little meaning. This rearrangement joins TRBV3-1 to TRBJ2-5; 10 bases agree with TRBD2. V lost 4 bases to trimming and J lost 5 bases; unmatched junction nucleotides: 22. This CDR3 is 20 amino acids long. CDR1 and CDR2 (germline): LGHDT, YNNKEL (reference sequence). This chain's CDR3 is CASSPGVQRGGLQRVETQYF. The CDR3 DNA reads TGTGCCAGCAGCCCAGGGGTTCAGCGGGGGGGCCTCCAGAGAGTGGAGACCCAGTACTTC.

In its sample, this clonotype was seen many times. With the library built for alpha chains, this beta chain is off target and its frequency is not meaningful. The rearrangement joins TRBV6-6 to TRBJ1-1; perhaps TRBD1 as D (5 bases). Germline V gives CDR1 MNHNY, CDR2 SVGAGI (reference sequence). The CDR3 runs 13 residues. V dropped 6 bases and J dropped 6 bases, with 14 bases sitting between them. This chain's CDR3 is CASSQTVMAEAFF. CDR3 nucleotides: TGTGCCAGCAGCCAGACAGTAATGGCTGAAGCTTTCTTT.

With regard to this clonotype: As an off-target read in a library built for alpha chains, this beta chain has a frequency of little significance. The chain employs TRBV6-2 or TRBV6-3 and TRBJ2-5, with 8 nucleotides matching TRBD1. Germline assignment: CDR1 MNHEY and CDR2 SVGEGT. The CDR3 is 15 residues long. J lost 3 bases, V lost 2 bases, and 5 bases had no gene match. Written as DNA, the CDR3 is TGTGCCAGCAGTTACGGACAGGGCTTGAAAGAGACCCAGTACTTC. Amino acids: CASSYGQGLKETQYF.

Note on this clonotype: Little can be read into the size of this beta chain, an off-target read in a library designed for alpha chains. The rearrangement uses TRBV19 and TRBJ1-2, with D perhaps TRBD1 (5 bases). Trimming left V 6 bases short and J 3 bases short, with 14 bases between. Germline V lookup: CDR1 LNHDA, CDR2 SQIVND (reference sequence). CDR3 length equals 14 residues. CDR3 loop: CASSDPRDDYGYTF. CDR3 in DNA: TGTGCCAGTAGCGACCCCAGGGATGACTATGGCTACACCTTC.

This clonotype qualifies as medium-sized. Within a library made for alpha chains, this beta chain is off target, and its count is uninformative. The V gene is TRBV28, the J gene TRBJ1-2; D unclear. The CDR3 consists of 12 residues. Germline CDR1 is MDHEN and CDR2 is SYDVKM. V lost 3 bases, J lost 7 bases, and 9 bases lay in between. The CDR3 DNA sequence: TGTGCCAGCAGTTTTTGGGAAAGTGGCTACACCTTC. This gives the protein CASSFWESGYTF.

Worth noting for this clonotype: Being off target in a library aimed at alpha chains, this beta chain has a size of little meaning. The chain's CDR3 is CATSDLFETQYF. In DNA, the CDR3 is TGTGCCACCAGTGATTTGTTCGAGACCCAGTACTTC. The chain is built from TRBV24-1 and TRBJ2-5; D gene ambiguous. Germline lookup yields CDR1 KGHDR and CDR2 SFDVKD. This CDR3 spans 12 amino acids. V lost 0 bases and J lost 5, with 3 bases in between.